This record concerns one T cell receptor (beta chain) sequence. The protocol was immunoSEQ multiplex PCR, while the TCRdb copy is restricted to in-frame clones and leaves out a portion. The table lists about 1.5 million clones, 96% of them singletons, with about 1.2% in the top ten. These data originate in a study of shared clonotypes between healthy human individuals. Germline V gene lookup returns CDR1 MDHEN and CDR2 SYDVKM. Trimming at V came to 3 bases and at J to 3 bases, leaving 2 bases not matched to a gene. This CDR3 has 14 amino acids. The sample taken for sequencing was naive CD4+ T cells sorted from blood. The sample's subset: CD45RA+ positively selected. This chain connects TRBV28 to TRBJ2-7; TRBD2 aligns across 10 bases. This receptor was identified in a man aged 25 to 45 in good health. CDR3 bases: TGTGCCAGCAGTTTTAGCGGGAGGCACTACGAGCAGTACTTC. Translation gives CASSFSGRHYEQYF.